The clone carrying this TCR beta chain was recorded a few times. Antigen: not known. This sample is drawn from a study of cytomegalovirus exposure and HLA in healthy donors. General study points: There were about 160 TCR beta chains listed as cytomegalovirus-associated. Specificity for CMV antigens was confirmed in vitro for three of the CMV-associated chains.

V dropped 3 bases and J dropped 2 bases, with 11 bases sitting between them. This CDR3 comprises 16 residues. Per germline, CDR1 LGHNA and CDR2 YSLEER. The method was immunoSEQ multiplex PCR; TCRdb's version includes in-frame clones alone and lacks a portion of them. The sample shows about 150,000 clones, roughly 90% of them seen only once. The J gene is TRBJ2-6, the V gene TRBV4-3, with D perhaps matching TRBD1 (5 bases). The sequenced sample was PBMCs. The TCR sequence derives from a man between 18 and 29 years old in good health and CMV-seronegative. DNA of the CDR3: TGCGCCAGCAGCCAGCCTACAGGCCCTGGGGCCAACGTCCTGACTTTC. The encoded protein is CASSQPTGPGANVLTF.